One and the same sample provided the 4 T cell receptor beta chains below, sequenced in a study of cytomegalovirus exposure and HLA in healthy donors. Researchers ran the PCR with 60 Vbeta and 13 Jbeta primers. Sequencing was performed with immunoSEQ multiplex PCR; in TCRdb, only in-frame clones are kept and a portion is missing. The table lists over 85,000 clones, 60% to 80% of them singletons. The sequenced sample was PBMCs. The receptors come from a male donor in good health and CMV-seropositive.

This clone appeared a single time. The CDR3 DNA reads as TGTGCCAGCTCACCATGGGGGGACCTCCAAGAGACCCAGTACTTC. Translation: CASSPWGDLQETQYF. The V call is TRBV18, the J call TRBJ2-5, with D possibly matching TRBD2 (6 bases). V gave up 2 bases and J gave up 1 base, with 11 bases separating them. Per germline, CDR1 KGHSH and CDR2 LQKENI. The CDR3 extends over 15 amino acids.

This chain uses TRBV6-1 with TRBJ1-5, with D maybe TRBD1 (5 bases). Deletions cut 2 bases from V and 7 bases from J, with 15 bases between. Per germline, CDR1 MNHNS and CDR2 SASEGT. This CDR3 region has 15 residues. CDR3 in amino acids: CASSERPGRGQPQHF. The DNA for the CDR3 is TGTGCCAGCAGTGAAAGGCCAGGGAGGGGCCAGCCCCAGCATTTT.

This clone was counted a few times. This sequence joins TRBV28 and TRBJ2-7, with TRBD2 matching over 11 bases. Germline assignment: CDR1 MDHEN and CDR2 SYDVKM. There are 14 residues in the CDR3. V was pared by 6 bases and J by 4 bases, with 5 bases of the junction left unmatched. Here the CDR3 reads CASRLAGEGYEQYF. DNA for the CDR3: TGTGCCAGCAGACTAGCGGGAGAGGGGTACGAGCAGTACTTC.

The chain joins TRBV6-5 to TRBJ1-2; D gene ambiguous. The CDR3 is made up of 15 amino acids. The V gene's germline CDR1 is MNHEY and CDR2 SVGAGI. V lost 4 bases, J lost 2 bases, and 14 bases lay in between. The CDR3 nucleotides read TGTGCCAGCAGTTCCCCGGCAGACGGGAACTATGGCTACACCTTC. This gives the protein CASSSPADGNYGYTF.